The rows below give T cell receptor beta chains drawn from one sample of a study of cytomegalovirus exposure and HLA in healthy donors. The table came from immunoSEQ multiplex PCR; TCRdb's copy has only in-frame clones and leaves some out. The sample yields some 150,000 clones, about four fifths seen once. Source material: PBMCs. All receptors derive from a human donor in good health. Both conserved end residues are part of each CDR3. A D gene is named only where the DNA matches it firmly. Some rows mark clone size as missing; the rest say once, few, many or name a class of expanded clone.

v_call	clone_size	d_call	j_call	cdr3_aa	cdr3_nt
TRBV30	NA	TRBD1	TRBJ1-3	CAWSLDRGHTIYF	TGTGCCTGGAGTCTGGACAGGGGGCACACCATATATTTT
TRBV28	few	NA	TRBJ1-5	CASSFGSKPQHF	TGTGCCAGCAGTTTCGGGAGCAAGCCCCAGCATTTT
TRBV5-4	NA	NA	TRBJ2-3	CASSLGGLDTQYF	TGTGCCAGCAGCTTGGGAGGGTTAGATACGCAGTATTTT
TRBV7-9	NA	TRBD2	TRBJ2-1	CASSQAGGTYNEQFF	TGTGCCAGCAGCCAAGCGGGGGGGACCTACAATGAGCAGTTCTTC
TRBV6-5	NA	NA	TRBJ1-6	CASSVGTYEGPLHF	TGTGCCAGCAGCGTAGGGACATACGAAGGACCCCTCCACTTT
TRBV5-6	NA	TRBD2	TRBJ2-7	CASSLASGFEQYF	TGTGCCAGCAGCTTGGCTAGCGGCTTCGAGCAGTACTTC
TRBV4-3	NA	TRBD1	TRBJ1-4	CASSQSGTGRNEKLFF	TGCGCCAGCAGCCAAAGTGGGACAGGGCGTAATGAAAAACTGTTTTTT
TRBV6-1	NA	TRBD2	TRBJ2-3	CASSPDPSGRKYF	TGTGCCAGCAGCCCGGACCCTAGCGGGAGAAAGTATTTT
TRBV5-1	once	NA	TRBJ1-1	CASSLAFLGGTEAFF	TGCGCCAGCAGCTTGGCCTTTTTGGGGGGCACTGAAGCTTTCTTT
TRBV13	NA	TRBD1	TRBJ2-2	CASSLGFIDRGYTGELFF	TGTGCCAGCAGCTTAGGCTTCATTGACAGGGGGTACACCGGGGAGCTGTTTTTT
TRBV18	NA	TRBD1	TRBJ1-6	CASSQGTAYNSPLHF	TGTGCCAGCTCACAGGGGACAGCGTATAATTCACCCCTCCACTTT
TRBV10-3	NA	TRBD1	TRBJ1-2	CAISGDSRGFDYGYTF	TGTGCCATCAGTGGGGATTCCAGGGGGTTCGACTATGGCTACACCTTC
TRBV28	NA	TRBD1	TRBJ1-2	CASSLWTGDYGYTF	TGTGCCAGCAGTTTATGGACAGGGGACTATGGCTACACCTTC
TRBV5-4	NA	TRBD1	TRBJ2-1	CASSLTGGKDEQFF	TGTGCCAGCAGCTTGACAGGGGGAAAGGATGAGCAGTTCTTC
TRBV6-6	NA	NA	TRBJ1-3	CASSYRGSDTIYF	TGTGCCAGCAGTTACCGGGGGAGTGACACCATATATTTT
TRBV27	NA	TRBD2	TRBJ2-7	CASSWGLAGIYEQYF	TGTGCCAGCAGTTGGGGACTAGCGGGGATCTACGAGCAGTACTTC
TRBV7-3	NA	NA	TRBJ1-1	CASSLTGENTEAFF	TGTGCCAGCAGCTTAACAGGGGAGAACACTGAAGCTTTCTTT
TRBV30	NA	NA	TRBJ2-7	CAWSLRDEQYF	TGTGCCTGGAGTTTACGAGACGAGCAGTACTTC
TRBV6-1	NA	NA	TRBJ1-3	CASSEGEGGTIYF	TGTGCCAGCAGTGAGGGAGAAGGTGGCACCATATATTTT
TRBV5-1	NA	TRBD2	TRBJ2-7	CASRMETSGIYEQYF	TGCGCCAGCAGGATGGAGACTAGCGGCATCTACGAGCAGTACTTC
TRBV11-2	few	TRBD1	TRBJ2-7	CASSRGQGEREQYF	TGTGCCAGCAGCCGCGGACAGGGTGAGCGCGAGCAGTACTTC
TRBV5-4	NA	NA	TRBJ2-7	CASSLAGAAYEQYF	TGTGCCAGCAGCTTGGCGGGAGCAGCCTACGAGCAGTACTTC
TRBV6-6	NA	TRBD1	TRBJ2-2	CASRGGQGYTGELFF	TGTGCCAGCAGGGGGGGACAGGGTTACACCGGGGAGCTGTTTTTT
TRBV27	NA	NA	TRBJ2-1	CASSTAGNEQLF	TGTGCCAGCAGTACCGCAGGGAATGAGCAGCTCTTC
TRBV6-4	NA	NA	TRBJ2-2	CASSRDSTGELFF	TGTGCCAGCAGTCGTGACTCGACCGGGGAGCTGTTTTTT
TRBV10-3	NA	TRBD1	TRBJ1-1	CAISESLKGQGSMNTEAFF	TGTGCCATCAGTGAGTCGTTAAAGGGACAGGGTTCAATGAACACTGAAGCTTTCTTT
TRBV27	NA	NA	TRBJ2-5	CASSLNRAQETQYF	TGTGCCAGCAGTTTAAACAGGGCTCAAGAGACCCAGTACTTC
TRBV2	NA	TRBD1	TRBJ1-2	CASSDTKTSGGGYGYTF	TGTGCCAGCAGCGACACAAAAACCTCAGGGGGTGGCTATGGCTACACCTTC
TRBV28	NA	NA	TRBJ1-2	CASSDSYGYTF	TGTGCCAGCAGTGACTCCTATGGCTACACCTTC
TRBV2	NA	NA	TRBJ1-1	CAPAAPGFGAFF	TGTGCCCCGGCAGCTCCGGGGTTCGGAGCTTTCTTT
TRBV29-1	NA	NA	TRBJ1-1	CSVPGGTEAFF	TGCAGCGTTCCCGGGGGCACTGAAGCTTTCTTT
TRBV7-2	NA	NA	TRBJ1-1	CASSLWHTEAFF	TGTGCCAGCAGCTTATGGCACACTGAAGCTTTCTTT
TRBV21-1	few	NA	TRBJ1-4	CASSKSDLVDRGLEKLFF	TGTGCCAGCAGCAAATCCGATCTGGTTGACAGGGGGCTTGAAAAACTGTTTTTT
TRBV6-1	NA	TRBD1	TRBJ1-1	CASSEWGNRGKDTEAFF	TGTGCCAGCAGTGAATGGGGGAACAGGGGGAAGGACACTGAAGCTTTCTTT
TRBV15	NA	TRBD1	TRBJ1-1	CATSRDLTGVGTEAFF	TGTGCCACCAGCAGAGATTTGACAGGGGTTGGCACTGAAGCTTTCTTT
TRBV11-2	NA	NA	TRBJ1-1	CASSPTGGAGSEAFF	TGTGCCAGCAGCCCGACGGGAGGGGCCGGATCTGAAGCTTTCTTT
TRBV6-1	once	TRBD1	TRBJ1-6	CASRKQGMYSPLHF	TGTGCCAGCAGGAAACAGGGGATGTACTCACCCCTCCACTTT
TRBV7-9	NA	TRBD1	TRBJ1-1	CASSWGTETEAFF	TGTGCCAGCAGCTGGGGGACAGAAACTGAAGCTTTCTTT
TRBV5-4	once	TRBD1	TRBJ2-3	CASSSRQGGSTDTQYF	TGTGCCAGCAGCTCTAGACAGGGCGGGAGCACAGATACGCAGTATTTT
TRBV27	NA	TRBD2	TRBJ2-1	CASSYRAGGPWEQFF	TGTGCCAGCAGTTATAGAGCGGGGGGGCCATGGGAGCAGTTCTTC
TRBV6-6	few	NA	TRBJ1-1	CASGKGAEAFF	TGTGCCAGCGGTAAGGGGGCTGAAGCTTTCTTT
TRBV9	NA	NA	TRBJ2-4	CASSAIGGIQYF	TGTGCCAGCAGCGCGATAGGGGGCATTCAGTACTTC
TRBV2	NA	NA	TRBJ1-5	CASSNNQPQHF	TGTGCCAGCAGCAATAATCAGCCCCAGCATTTT
TRBV13	NA	NA	TRBJ2-7	CASSRDTYEQYF	TGTGCCAGCAGCCGCGATACCTACGAGCAGTACTTC